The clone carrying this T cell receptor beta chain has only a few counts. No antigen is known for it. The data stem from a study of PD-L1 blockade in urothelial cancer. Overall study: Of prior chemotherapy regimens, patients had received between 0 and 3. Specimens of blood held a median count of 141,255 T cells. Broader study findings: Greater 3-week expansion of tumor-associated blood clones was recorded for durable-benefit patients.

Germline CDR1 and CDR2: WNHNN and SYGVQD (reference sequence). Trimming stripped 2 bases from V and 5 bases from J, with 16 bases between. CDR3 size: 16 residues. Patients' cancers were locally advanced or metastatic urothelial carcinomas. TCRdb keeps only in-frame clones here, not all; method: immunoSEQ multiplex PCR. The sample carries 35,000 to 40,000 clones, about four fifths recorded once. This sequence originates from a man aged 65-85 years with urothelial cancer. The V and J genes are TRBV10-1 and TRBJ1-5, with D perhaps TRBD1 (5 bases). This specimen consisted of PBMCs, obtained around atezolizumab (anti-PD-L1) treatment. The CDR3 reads CASSEVDRGSDQPQHF. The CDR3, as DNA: TGCGCCAGCAGTGAGGTCGACAGAGGCTCCGATCAGCCCCAGCATTTT.